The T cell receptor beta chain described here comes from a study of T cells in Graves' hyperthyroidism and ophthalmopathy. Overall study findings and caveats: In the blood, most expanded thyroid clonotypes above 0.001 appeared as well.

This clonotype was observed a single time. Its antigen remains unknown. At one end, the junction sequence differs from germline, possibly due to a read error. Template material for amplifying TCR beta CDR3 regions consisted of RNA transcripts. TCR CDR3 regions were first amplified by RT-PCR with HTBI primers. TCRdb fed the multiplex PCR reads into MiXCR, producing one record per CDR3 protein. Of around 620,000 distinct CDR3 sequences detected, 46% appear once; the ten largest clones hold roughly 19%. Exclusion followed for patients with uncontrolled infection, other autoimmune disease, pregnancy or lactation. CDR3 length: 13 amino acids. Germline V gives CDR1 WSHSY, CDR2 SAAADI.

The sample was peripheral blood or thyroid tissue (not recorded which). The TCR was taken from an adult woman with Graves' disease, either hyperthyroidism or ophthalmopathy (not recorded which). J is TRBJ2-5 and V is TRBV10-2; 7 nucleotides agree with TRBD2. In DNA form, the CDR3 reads TGCTCCAGCAGTAGGGCTAGCGGAGAGACCCAGTACTTC. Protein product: CSSSRASGETQYF.